The present T cell receptor beta chain was sequenced within a study of identical twins. The CDR3 spans 14 residues. CDR1 and CDR2 (germline): SQVTM, ANQGSEA. The V segment lost 8 bases and the J segment 2 bases; nucleotides outside the gene matches: 7. This clonotype was observed at least ten times. TCRdb used MiXCR to reprocess the 5' RACE reads, holding one entry per CDR3 protein. The table lists hundreds of thousands of distinct CDR3 sequences, 5.5% to 7.5% of them singletons. V is TRBV29-1 and J is TRBJ2-1, with 9 bases that match TRBD2. Sequencing was done on a sample of naive T cells sorted from blood. The receptor's source is a man younger than 35 in good health. The CDR3 nucleotides read TGCAGCATAATTAGCGGGAGTACCTACAATGAGCAGTTCTTC. Its protein product is CSIISGSTYNEQFF.